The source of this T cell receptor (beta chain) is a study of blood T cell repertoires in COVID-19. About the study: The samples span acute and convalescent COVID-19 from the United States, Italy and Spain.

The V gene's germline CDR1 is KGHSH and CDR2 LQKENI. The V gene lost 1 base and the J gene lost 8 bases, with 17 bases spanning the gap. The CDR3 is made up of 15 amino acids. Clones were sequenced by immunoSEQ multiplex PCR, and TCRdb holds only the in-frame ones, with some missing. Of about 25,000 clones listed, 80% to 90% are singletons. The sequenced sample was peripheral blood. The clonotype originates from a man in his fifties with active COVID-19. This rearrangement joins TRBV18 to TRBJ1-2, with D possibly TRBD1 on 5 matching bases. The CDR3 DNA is TGTGCCAGCTCACCACAGACCGTCTGGGGGGAAGGCTACACCTTC. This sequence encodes CASSPQTVWGEGYTF.